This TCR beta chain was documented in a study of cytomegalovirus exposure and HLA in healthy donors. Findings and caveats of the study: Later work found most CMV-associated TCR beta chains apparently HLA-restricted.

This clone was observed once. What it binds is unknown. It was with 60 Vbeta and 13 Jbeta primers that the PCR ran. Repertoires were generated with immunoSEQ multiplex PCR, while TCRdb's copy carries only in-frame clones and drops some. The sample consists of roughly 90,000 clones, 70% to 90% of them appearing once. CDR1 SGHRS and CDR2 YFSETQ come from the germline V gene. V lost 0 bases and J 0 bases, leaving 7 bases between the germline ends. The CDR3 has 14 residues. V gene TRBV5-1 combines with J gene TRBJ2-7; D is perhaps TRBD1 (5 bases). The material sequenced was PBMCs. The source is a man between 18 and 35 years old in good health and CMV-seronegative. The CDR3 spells CASSLGRDSYEQYF. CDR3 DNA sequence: TGCGCCAGCAGCTTGGGCAGGGACTCCTACGAGCAGTACTTC.